A single sample is the source of the 30 T cell receptor beta chains below, sequenced in a study of control samples from healthy donors and cancer patients. Profiled with immunoSEQ multiplex PCR; TCRdb holds only in-frame clones, not every one. The sample shows 46,000 or so clones, approximately 93% of them seen only once. The sample consisted of PBMCs. These receptors were obtained from a woman between 50 and 59 years old with head and neck cancer.

V gene TRBV18 combines with J gene TRBJ1-5; 10 bases agree with TRBD1. V was clipped by 2 bases and J by 5 bases; unmatched bases: 12. The length of the CDR3 is 18 residues. Germline V CDR1 and CDR2: KGHSH, LQKENI. The CDR3 region has the DNA TGTGCCAGCTCACCAGGAGAAGACAGGGGGCGAGGGGATCAGCCCCAGCATTTT. Protein: CASSPGEDRGRGDQPQHF.

V gene TRBV4-3 combines with J gene TRBJ1-1; no firm D call. V lost 4 bases to trimming and J lost 2 bases, with 17 bases between them. The CDR3 is 16 amino acids. Germline CDR1 is LGHNA and CDR2 is YSLEER. The CDR3 sequence is CASSPGSLRVNTEAFF. CDR3 in DNA: TGCGCCAGCAGCCCGGGTTCCCTCCGGGTTAACACTGAAGCTTTCTTT.

The V call is TRBV7-2, the J call TRBJ1-5; tentatively, D is TRBD1 (6 bases). The CDR3 extends over 15 amino acids. V was clipped by 1 base and J by 10 bases, with 17 bases between them. Germline V gene data show CDR1 as SGHTA and CDR2 as FQGNSA. The CDR3 spells CASSLEGGPQSPQHF. The CDR3 DNA sequence: TGTGCCAGCAGCTTAGAGGGGGGGCCCCAATCACCCCAGCATTTT.

This chain connects TRBV5-5 to TRBJ1-6; D not resolved. The CDR3 sequence is 13 residues long. CDR1 is SGHKS and CDR2 is YYEKEE in the germline V gene (reference sequence). Trimming cost V 2 bases and J 9 bases, with 9 bases left between them. The CDR3 loop is CASSFLDSSPLHF. CDR3 coding DNA: TGTGCCAGCAGCTTCTTGGATTCTTCACCCCTCCACTTT.

This sequence joins TRBV5-1 and TRBJ1-4, with 8 bases lining up with TRBD1. CDR3 length: 18 amino acids. Germline CDR1 SGHRS, CDR2 YFSETQ. After removal of 3 bases from V and 2 bases from J, the junction contained 12 bases not matched to a gene. This CDR3 reads CASSSLPSTGGTNEKLFF. The CDR3 region has the DNA TGCGCCAGCAGCTCTCTACCCTCAACAGGGGGGACTAATGAAAAACTGTTTTTT.

The V gene is TRBV11-3, the J gene TRBJ2-1, with 10 bases fitting TRBD2. The V segment lost 4 bases and the J segment 4 bases; nucleotides outside the gene matches: 10. CDR1 and CDR2 (germline): SGHNT, YENEEA. The CDR3 has 17 residues. The CDR3 nucleotides are TGTGCCAGCAGCTATAGAGGAGGAGCGGGAGGGTACAATGAGCAGTTCTTC. The encoded protein is CASSYRGGAGGYNEQFF.

The chain joins TRBV30 to TRBJ2-1; D possibly corresponds to TRBD2 (5 bases). Germline CDR1 GTSNPN, CDR2 SVGIG (reference sequence). The CDR3 covers 14 residues. The V end lost 0 bases, the J end lost 3 bases, and 9 bases lay between the germline ends. CDR3 in amino acids: CAWSVRAVYNEQFF. The CDR3 DNA reads TGTGCCTGGAGTGTCCGAGCGGTCTACAATGAGCAGTTCTTC.

The chain joins TRBV6-6 to TRBJ1-5; 9 nucleotides line up with TRBD1. The J segment lost 0 bases and the V segment lost 5 bases, leaving 8 bases of the junction unmatched. Germline V CDR1 and CDR2: MNHNY, SVGAGI (reference sequence). This CDR3 has 17 amino acids. The CDR3 DNA follows: TGTGCCAGCAGTCGCCGGACAGGGGTGAATAGCAATCAGCCCCAGCATTTT. The encoded protein is CASSRRTGVNSNQPQHF.

This chain connects TRBV6-6 to TRBJ2-7; D remains ambiguous. V lost 10 bases and J lost 6, with 16 bases in between. The length of the CDR3 is 12 residues. Germline V gene sequence: CDR1 MNHNY, CDR2 SVGAGI (reference sequence). This chain's CDR3 is CATGSSSREQYF. Written as DNA, the CDR3 is TGTGCCACTGGCAGTTCCTCTCGCGAGCAGTACTTC.

This clone was detected only once. The chain has TRBV10-2 and TRBJ1-2, with TRBD1 identical over 10 bases. The germline CDR1 and CDR2 sequences are WSHSY and SAAADI. The length of the CDR3 is 14 residues. V was pared by 9 bases and J by 8 bases, with 12 bases of the junction left unmatched. CDR3 region: CASRTGGNPWGYTF. The CDR3 DNA sequence: TGCGCCAGTCGGACAGGGGGGAATCCGTGGGGCTACACCTTC.

The chain links TRBV15 to TRBJ2-1; D is possibly TRBD2 (6 bases). The CDR3 has 15 residues. V gave up 1 base and J gave up 5 bases, with 12 bases separating them. Germline V CDR1 and CDR2: LNHNV, YYDKDF (reference sequence). CDR3 in DNA: TGTGCCACCAGCAGAGTCGATAGCGGCGACAATGAGCAGTTCTTC. Translation gives CATSRVDSGDNEQFF.

This chain uses TRBV7-9 with TRBJ2-1; the match to TRBD2 covers 9 bases. The CDR3 covers 17 residues. The germline CDR1 and CDR2 sequences are SEHNR and FQNEAQ (reference sequence). V was clipped by 5 bases and J by 7 bases; unmatched bases: 15. CDR3 protein: CASSPTRGGRMVNEQFF. The CDR3 nucleotides read TGTGCCAGCAGCCCGACGCGGGGGGGCCGTATGGTAAATGAGCAGTTCTTC.

The chain links TRBV6-5 to TRBJ2-2, with 7 positions matching TRBD2. Per germline, CDR1 MNHEY and CDR2 SVGAGI. Germline trimming cut 6 bases from V and 6 bases from J; bases unmatched to any gene: 7. This CDR3 contains 14 residues. CDR3: CASRGEGKAGELFF. CDR3 DNA sequence: TGTGCCAGCAGGGGGGAGGGTAAGGCCGGGGAGCTGTTTTTT.

The gene calls are TRBV27 and TRBJ2-1; 9 positions match TRBD2. The germline V gene encodes CDR1 MNHEY and CDR2 SMNVEV (reference sequence). The V and J ends lost 5 bases and 5 bases, in that order; junction bases with no gene match: 10. The CDR3 totals 16 residues. In nucleotides, the CDR3 is TGTGCCAGCAGTCCCCCCGACGGCGGGAGGGACAATGAGCAGTTCTTC. Translated: CASSPPDGGRDNEQFF.

In DNA, the CDR3 is TGTGCCATCAGTGAGTCGATAGCGGGGGGAACAGATACGCAGTATTTT. This sequence encodes CAISESIAGGTDTQYF. The chain carries TRBV10-3 and TRBJ2-3; 10 nucleotides match TRBD2. The germline V gene has CDR1 ENHRY and CDR2 SYGVKD. The CDR3 length is 16 residues. With V trimmed by 0 bases and J by 3 bases, 3 bases remained unmatched.

The rearrangement links TRBV19 to TRBJ2-3, with TRBD2 matching over 8 bases. The CDR3 runs to 13 residues. With 3 bases clipped from V and 4 bases from J, the junction kept 0 bases outside the gene matches. Per the germline V gene, CDR1 is LNHDA and CDR2 is SQIVND (reference sequence). The CDR3 is CASSIGRADTQYF. In DNA form, the CDR3 reads TGTGCCAGTAGTATCGGGAGGGCAGATACGCAGTATTTT. The whole variable domain, filled in from reference TRBV19 and TRBJ2-3, reads DGGITQSPKYLFRKEGQNVTLSCEQNLNHDAMYWYRQDPGQGLRLIYYSQIVNDFQKGDIAEGYSVSREKKESFPLTVTSAQKNPTAFYLCASSIGRADTQYFGPGTRLTVL.

The chain has TRBV18 and TRBJ1-2, with D possibly TRBD1 on 5 matching bases. This CDR3 has 17 amino acids. The V end was cut by 8 bases, the J end by 5 bases, with 27 bases between. CDR1 and CDR2 (germline): KGHSH, LQKENI. The CDR3 sequence: CASVTGYPGGHNYGYTF. DNA of the CDR3: TGTGCCAGCGTCACCGGTTATCCCGGAGGACACAATTATGGCTACACCTTC.

Notes on this clone: The sample carries other DNA sequences with the same CDR3. This chain joins TRBV5-5 and TRBJ2-7; 7 bases are a match to TRBD1. After removal of 6 bases from V and 12 bases from J, the junction contained 15 bases not matched to a gene. From germline, CDR1 is SGHKS and CDR2 YYEKEE (reference sequence). The CDR3 covers 13 residues. Written as DNA, the CDR3 is TGTGCCAGCAAGGAGGACAGGATAGGACACCGGTACTTC. This codes for CASKEDRIGHRYF.

The rearrangement joins TRBV7-9 to TRBJ2-3; the D is unclear. Trimming stripped 5 bases from V and 2 bases from J, with 8 bases between. This CDR3 is built from 13 residues. In germline, CDR1 is SEHNR, CDR2 FQNEAQ (reference sequence). CDR3 amino acids: CASSPGDTDTQYF. CDR3 DNA: TGTGCCAGCAGCCCGGGTGACACAGATACGCAGTATTTT.

The V gene is TRBV4-1, the J gene TRBJ2-5; perhaps TRBD1 as D (6 bases). With 0 bases removed from V and 7 bases from J, the gap between germline ends came to 15 bases. The CDR3 contains 15 residues. CDR1 and CDR2 (germline): MGHRA, YSYEKL. CDR3 nucleotide sequence: TGCGCCAGCAGCCAAGATACAGGGCCCACGGGGACCCAGTACTTC. Its protein product is CASSQDTGPTGTQYF.

The V gene is TRBV9, the J gene TRBJ2-2; 7 bases match TRBD2. Germline CDR1 and CDR2: SGDLS and YYNGEE. The CDR3 runs to 15 residues. With V trimmed by 0 bases and J by 3 bases, 2 bases remained unmatched. CDR3 loop: CASSVVAGDTGELFF. CDR3 coding DNA: TGTGCCAGCAGCGTAGTCGCGGGGGACACCGGGGAGCTGTTTTTT.

This chain uses TRBV3-1 (or the pseudogene TRBV3-2) with TRBJ2-3, with no clear D. This CDR3 is 16 amino acids long. Trimming left V 0 bases short and J 8 bases short, with 18 bases between. CDR1 and CDR2 (germline): LGHDT, YNNKEL (reference sequence). The CDR3 spells CASSQDRSTATGTQYF. The DNA for the CDR3 is TGTGCCAGCAGCCAAGATAGGTCGACCGCCACCGGTACGCAGTATTTT.

The sample holds a few counts of this clone. V and J are TRBV7-8 and TRBJ1-6; D not certain. Germline V gives CDR1 SGHVS, CDR2 FQNEAQ. Trimming stripped 1 base from V and 5 bases from J, with 9 bases between. The CDR3 is 15 residues long. In DNA, the CDR3 is TGTGCCAGCAGCTTAGGAGGGCCGAATAATTCACCCCTCCACTTT. Translation gives CASSLGGPNNSPLHF.

The V gene is TRBV19, the J gene TRBJ2-3; D gene unclear. CDR1 LNHDA and CDR2 SQIVND come from the germline V gene (reference sequence). V lost 3 bases to trimming and J lost 2 bases, with 9 bases between them. CDR3 length equals 14 residues. The CDR3 coding sequence is TGTGCCAGTAGTATTTCCGGGTACACAGATACGCAGTATTTT. Translation: CASSISGYTDTQYF.

This chain uses TRBV5-6 with TRBJ2-3; 12 nucleotides match TRBD2. This CDR3 spans 17 amino acids. The junction had 9 bases not matched to a gene; V was cut back by 3 bases and J by 4 bases. The germline V gene has CDR1 SGHDT and CDR2 YYEEEE. The CDR3 sequence is CASSYRTSGIGADTQYF. CDR3 in DNA: TGTGCCAGCAGCTACCGGACTAGCGGGATCGGGGCAGATACGCAGTATTTT.

This clone was seen a handful of times. This chain connects TRBV10-3 to TRBJ2-7; possible D gene TRBD2, 5 bases. The length of the CDR3 is 15 residues. Germline lookup yields CDR1 ENHRY and CDR2 SYGVKD. V lost 2 bases to trimming and J lost 2 bases, with 13 bases between them. As DNA, the CDR3 is TGTGCCATCAGTGAGCCGACATCTAGCCCCTACGAGCAGTACTTC. Translated, it gives CAISEPTSSPYEQYF.

The rearrangement uses TRBV18 and TRBJ2-3, with a weak D call TRBD1 (5 bases). The CDR3 is made up of 16 amino acids. Trimming shortened V by 1 base and J by 2 bases, and 13 bases separated the two germline ends. The germline CDR1 and CDR2 sequences are KGHSH and LQKENI. As DNA, the CDR3 is TGTGCCAGCTCACCACTAGGCTCAGGGATCACAGATACGCAGTATTTT. This encodes CASSPLGSGITDTQYF.

This chain joins TRBV28 and TRBJ2-1; 8 bases are shared with TRBD1. V gave up 5 bases and J gave up 5 bases; unmatched junction bases: 8. This CDR3 is built from 15 residues. Per the germline V gene, CDR1 is MDHEN and CDR2 is SYDVKM. Here the CDR3 reads CASSGPGQGDNEQFF. CDR3 sequence (DNA): TGTGCCAGCAGTGGGCCAGGACAGGGAGACAATGAGCAGTTCTTC.

This chain joins TRBV4-1 and TRBJ1-6; 7 positions match TRBD1. The germline V gene encodes CDR1 MGHRA and CDR2 YSYEKL. This CDR3 is 20 amino acids long. V trimming: 2 bases; J trimming: 5 bases; junction bases outside the gene matches: 18. CDR3 coding DNA: TGCGCCAGCAGCCAATTTGCCCTAATGGGGACAGAGGTTCATAATTCACCCCTCCACTTT. Amino acids: CASSQFALMGTEVHNSPLHF.

V is TRBV19 and J is TRBJ2-5; 7 nucleotides align to TRBD2. With 5 bases clipped from V and 1 base from J, the junction kept 4 bases outside the gene matches. Germline loops: CDR1 LNHDA, CDR2 SQIVND (reference sequence). This CDR3 comprises 14 residues. This chain's CDR3 is CASSATSVQETQYF. The CDR3 nucleotides are TGTGCCAGTAGTGCCACTAGCGTCCAAGAGACCCAGTACTTC.